These T cell receptor beta chains were read from a single sample in a study of blood T cell repertoires in COVID-19. Method: immunoSEQ multiplex PCR; TCRdb's copy keeps in-frame clones and lacks some. The sample lists 450,000 or so clones; around nine tenths were seen once. Sequenced sample: peripheral blood. Receptors originate from a man between 18 and 29 years old with COVID-19, enrolled during active disease. Each CDR3 is given with its conserved first and last residue.

j_call v_call cdr3_length cdr3_aa
TRBJ1-1 TRBV4-1 15 CASSQEWGVNTEAFF
TRBJ2-5 TRBV2 13 CASSSGYQETQYF
TRBJ2-2 TRBV7-8 14 CASSFLGTAWELFF
TRBJ2-1 TRBV12-3/TRBV12-4 13 CASSFQDYNEQFF
TRBJ2-5 TRBV19 15 CASSTQPGALGAQYF
TRBJ2-3 TRBV10-3 13 CAINAAETDTQYF
TRBJ2-7 TRBV2 14 CASTLGARPYEQYF
TRBJ2-7 TRBV29-1 15 CSVVLDRSPLGEQYF
TRBJ1-5 TRBV2 16 CASSEATGYRVQPQHF
TRBJ1-4 TRBV15 15 CATSRSTASNEKLFF
TRBJ1-2 TRBV6-5 15 CASSYSRARDYGYTF
TRBJ2-7 TRBV7-3 15 CASSPTGGSGYEQYF
TRBJ2-1 TRBV20-1 11 CSASPSYEQFF
TRBJ2-5 TRBV5-6 14 CASSLAPRGETQYF
TRBJ2-2 TRBV5-1 14 CASRFTGDTGELFF
TRBJ2-5 TRBV2 14 CASRAGLAAETQYF
TRBJ2-7 TRBV3-1/TRBV3-2 13 CASSQGARNEQYF
TRBJ1-4 TRBV19 14 CASKEGITNEKLFF
TRBJ2-2 TRBV27 13 CASSLTDTGELFF
TRBJ1-1 TRBV19 13 CASRTVQNTEAFF
TRBJ1-2 TRBV19 13 CASSPLGAGGYTF
TRBJ2-2 TRBV4-1 14 CASSQGHLTGELFF
TRBJ1-2 TRBV6-6 14 CASSYQGAGDGYTF
TRBJ1-2 TRBV28 14 CASLTRGPNYGYTF
TRBJ1-4 TRBV7-9 15 CASSDPGGANEKLFF
TRBJ2-7 TRBV4-1 13 CASSQGLIYEQYF
TRBJ1-6 TRBV6-1 17 CASSEAVRWTGQSPLHF
TRBJ2-1 TRBV5-1 15 CASSLRQGAHNEQFF
TRBJ2-2 TRBV4-1 17 CASSQIFLDTNTGELFF
TRBJ2-7 TRBV5-1 12 CASSLGGGEQYF
TRBJ2-7 TRBV7-2 16 CASSLTGRWVSYEQYF
TRBJ2-1 TRBV6-2/TRBV6-3 17 CASSDRLGLGMNNEQFF
TRBJ1-1 TRBV6-2/TRBV6-3 15 CASSLGGRQNTEAFF
TRBJ2-3 TRBV23-1 15 CASTPRTILADTQYF
TRBJ2-7 TRBV2 14 CASTGGGDYYEQYF
TRBJ1-5 TRBV6-1 18 CASSDDRPHLYSNQPQHF
TRBJ1-2 TRBV4-2 14 CASSQEQGFYGYTF
TRBJ1-6 TRBV9 15 CASSASHQGDSPLHF
TRBJ2-1 TRBV27 15 CASSLVQGFYNEQFF
TRBJ2-3 TRBV7-8 15 CASRQTSGSGYTQYF
TRBJ2-3 TRBV12-3/TRBV12-4 11 CASSPGDTQYF